This is a list of T cell receptor beta chains from one sample in a study of shared clonotypes between healthy human individuals. This table comes from immunoSEQ multiplex PCR, and its TCRdb copy is limited to in-frame clones, with some not included. The repertoire holds over 1.4 million clones, with about 96% as singletons. Sequencing used naive CD4+ T cells sorted from blood. The receptors here all came from a man under 40 in good health. The CDR3 runs from the conserved cysteine through the conserved F or W. The D gene is left open where the match is weak. The listing skips clone size in some rows; elsewhere it reads once, few, many or a size class.

size,D,V,J,CDR3,DNA
-,-,TRBV10-3,TRBJ1-1,CAISGIPAGVEAFF,TGTGCCATCAGTGGGATCCCGGCAGGGGTAGAAGCTTTCTTT
once,-,TRBV4-3,TRBJ2-3,CASSQDRGTDTQYF,TGCGCCAGCAGCCAAGACAGGGGTACAGATACGCAGTATTTT
-,-,TRBV10-3,TRBJ1-5,CAISEGDRNQPQHF,TGTGCCATCAGTGAGGGGGATCGCAATCAGCCCCAGCATTTT
-,-,TRBV5-6,TRBJ1-5,CASSKYSNQPQHF,TGTGCCAGCAGTAAGTATAGCAATCAGCCCCAGCATTTT
-,-,TRBV30,TRBJ2-7,CAWRRANSPYEQYF,TGTGCCTGGAGGCGCGCAAATTCGCCCTACGAGCAGTACTTC
-,-,TRBV5-6,TRBJ1-1,CASSAGTLGNTEAFF,TGTGCCAGCAGCGCCGGGACTTTGGGGAACACTGAAGCTTTCTTT
-,TRBD1,TRBV30,TRBJ1-1,CAWGGQADTEAFF,TGTGCCTGGGGGGGACAGGCGGACACTGAAGCTTTCTTT
-,TRBD2,TRBV18,TRBJ2-7,CASSQAGGYEQYF,TGTGCCAGCTCACAAGCGGGAGGTTACGAGCAGTACTTC
-,TRBD1,TRBV28,TRBJ2-1,CASSPTIDRGRGEQFF,TGTGCCAGCAGTCCCACAATCGACAGGGGGCGAGGTGAGCAGTTCTTC
-,-,TRBV20-1,TRBJ1-2,CSAGLNYGYTF,TGCAGTGCCGGACTAAACTATGGCTACACCTTC
-,TRBD2,TRBV28,TRBJ2-7,CASSLMRGGGGSYEQYF,TGTGCCAGCAGTTTAATGAGGGGCGGTGGCGGGAGTTACGAGCAGTACTTC
once,TRBD1,TRBV28,TRBJ2-7,CASSSHRGIGEQYF,TGTGCCAGCAGTTCTCACAGGGGGATCGGCGAGCAGTACTTC
-,TRBD1,TRBV5-5,TRBJ2-1,CASSLAGQGANEQFF,TGTGCCAGCAGCTTGGCGGGACAGGGGGCCAATGAGCAGTTCTTC
-,-,TRBV4-1,TRBJ2-2,CASSRLGELFF,TGCGCCAGCAGCCGACTAGGGGAGCTGTTTTTT
-,-,TRBV5-1,TRBJ1-2,CASSLGQANYGYTF,TGCGCCAGCAGCTTGGGACAAGCTAACTATGGCTACACCTTC
-,-,TRBV29-1,TRBJ2-3,CSVDRTAKRTDTQYF,TGCAGCGTTGACCGGACAGCGAAGCGCACAGATACGCAGTATTTT
-,-,TRBV5-1,TRBJ2-7,CASSSLGEQYF,TGCGCCAGCAGCTCACTTGGCGAGCAGTACTTC
-,TRBD2,TRBV19,TRBJ2-1,CASSKSALAGDRHSYNEQFF,TGTGCCAGTAGTAAGTCGGCGCTAGCGGGAGACCGTCACTCCTACAATGAGCAGTTCTTC
once,TRBD2,TRBV4-3,TRBJ2-3,CASSQGGGRRDTQYF,TGCGCCAGCAGCCAAGGAGGCGGGAGAAGGGATACGCAGTATTTT
-,-,TRBV27,TRBJ2-3,CASSPTGLVDTQYF,TGTGCCAGCAGCCCAACCGGACTCGTAGATACGCAGTATTTT
-,-,TRBV5-4,TRBJ2-3,CASSLELADTQYF,TGTGCCAGCAGCTTGGAACTAGCCGATACGCAGTATTTT
-,-,TRBV5-1,TRBJ1-5,CASSLEGAQPQHF,TGCGCCAGCAGCTTGGAGGGTGCGCAGCCCCAGCATTTT
-,TRBD1,TRBV18,TRBJ1-1,CASSPVGQGAVNTEAFF,TGTGCCAGCTCACCAGTGGGACAGGGGGCGGTGAACACTGAAGCTTTCTTT
once,-,TRBV5-1,TRBJ2-3,CASRLDDGGVWQYF,TGCGCCAGCAGACTTGACGACGGAGGGGTCTGGCAGTATTTT
-,-,TRBV5-4,TRBJ2-7,CASSSAAEGSYEQYF,TGTGCCAGCAGCTCAGCGGCGGAGGGGAGCTACGAGCAGTACTTC
-,-,TRBV28,TRBJ1-5,CASSFSLGGVQPQHF,TGTGCCAGCAGTTTCTCTCTCGGGGGGGTTCAGCCCCAGCATTTT
-,TRBD2,TRBV7-2,TRBJ2-3,CASSEAGGSTDTQYF,TGTGCCAGCAGCGAGGCGGGAGGCAGCACAGATACGCAGTATTTT
-,TRBD2,TRBV7-8,TRBJ2-1,CASLKGLAGSSYNEQFF,TGTGCCAGCCTGAAAGGACTAGCAGGTTCGTCCTACAATGAGCAGTTCTTC
-,-,TRBV9,TRBJ2-7,CASSVRQLPYEQYF,TGTGCCAGCAGCGTCCGACAGTTACCCTACGAGCAGTACTTC
-,-,TRBV9,TRBJ2-7,CASSVVGGGGVNEQYF,TGTGCCAGCAGCGTAGTTGGGGGAGGGGGAGTCAACGAGCAGTACTTC
-,TRBD2,TRBV9,TRBJ2-7,CASSVEVAGYEQYF,TGTGCCAGCAGCGTAGAGGTAGCGGGATACGAGCAGTACTTC
-,-,TRBV2,TRBJ2-3,CASSVFSDTQYF,TGTGCCAGCAGTGTTTTCTCAGATACGCAGTATTTT
-,-,TRBV9,TRBJ2-6,CASSVGGGSGANVLTF,TGTGCCAGCAGCGTAGGTGGGGGCTCTGGGGCCAACGTCCTGACTTTC
-,-,TRBV5-4,TRBJ2-1,CASSPWGASGDNEQFF,TGTGCCAGCAGCCCCTGGGGGGCTAGCGGAGACAATGAGCAGTTCTTC
once,-,TRBV1,TRBJ1-5,CTSSQSERTGYSNQPQHF,TGCACCAGCAGCCAATCGGAGAGGACAGGCTATAGCAATCAGCCCCAGCATTTT
once,-,TRBV7-3,TRBJ2-7,CASSFLAGDEQYF,TGTGCCAGCAGCTTTCTGGCAGGGGACGAGCAGTACTTC